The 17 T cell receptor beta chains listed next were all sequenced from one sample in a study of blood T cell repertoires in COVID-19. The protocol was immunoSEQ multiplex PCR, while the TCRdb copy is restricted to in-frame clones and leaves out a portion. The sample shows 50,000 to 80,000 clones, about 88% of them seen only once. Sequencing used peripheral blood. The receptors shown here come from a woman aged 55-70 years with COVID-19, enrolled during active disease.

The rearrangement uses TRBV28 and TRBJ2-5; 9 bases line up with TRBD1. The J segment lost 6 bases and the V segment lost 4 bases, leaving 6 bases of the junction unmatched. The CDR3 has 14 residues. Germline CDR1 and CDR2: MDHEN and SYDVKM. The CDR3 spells CASSSVGQGKTQYF. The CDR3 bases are TGTGCCAGCAGTTCCGTAGGACAGGGGAAGACCCAGTACTTC. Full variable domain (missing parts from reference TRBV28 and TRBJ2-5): DVKVTQSSRYLVKRTGEKVFLECVQDMDHENMFWYRQDPGLGLRLIYFSYDVKMKEKGDIPEGYSVSREKKERFSLILESASTNQTSMYLCASSSVGQGKTQYFGPGTRLLVL.

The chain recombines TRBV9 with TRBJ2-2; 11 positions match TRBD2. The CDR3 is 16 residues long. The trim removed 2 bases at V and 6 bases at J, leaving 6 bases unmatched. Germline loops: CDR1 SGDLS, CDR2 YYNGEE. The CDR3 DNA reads TGTGCCAGCAGCGTGGTAACTAGCGGGAGCCCCGGGGAGCTGTTTTTT. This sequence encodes CASSVVTSGSPGELFF.

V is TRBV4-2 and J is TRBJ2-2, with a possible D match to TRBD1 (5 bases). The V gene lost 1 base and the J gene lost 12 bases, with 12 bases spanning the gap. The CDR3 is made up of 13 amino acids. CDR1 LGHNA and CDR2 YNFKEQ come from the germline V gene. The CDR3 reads CASSQGVQVKLFF. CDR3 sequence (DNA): TGTGCCAGCAGCCAAGGGGTACAGGTGAAGCTGTTTTTT.

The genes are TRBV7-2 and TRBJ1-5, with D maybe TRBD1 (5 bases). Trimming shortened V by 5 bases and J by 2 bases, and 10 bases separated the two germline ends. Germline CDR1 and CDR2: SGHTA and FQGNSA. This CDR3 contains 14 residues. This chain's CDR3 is CASSTQGGNQPQHF. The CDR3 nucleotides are TGTGCCAGCAGCACGCAAGGGGGCAATCAGCCCCAGCATTTT.

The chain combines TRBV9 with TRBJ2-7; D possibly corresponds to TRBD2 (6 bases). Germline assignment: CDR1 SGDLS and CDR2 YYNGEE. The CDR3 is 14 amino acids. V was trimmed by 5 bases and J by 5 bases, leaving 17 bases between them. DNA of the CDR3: TGTGCCAGCAGTTCCGCTGGGACTTTGGACGAGCAGTACTTC. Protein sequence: CASSSAGTLDEQYF.

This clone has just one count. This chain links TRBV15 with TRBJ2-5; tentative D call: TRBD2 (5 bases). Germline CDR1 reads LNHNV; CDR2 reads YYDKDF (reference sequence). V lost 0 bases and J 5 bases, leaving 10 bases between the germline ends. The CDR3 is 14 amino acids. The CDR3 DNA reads TGTGCCACCAGCAGAGAAACAAGAGGGGAGACCCAGTACTTC. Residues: CATSRETRGETQYF.

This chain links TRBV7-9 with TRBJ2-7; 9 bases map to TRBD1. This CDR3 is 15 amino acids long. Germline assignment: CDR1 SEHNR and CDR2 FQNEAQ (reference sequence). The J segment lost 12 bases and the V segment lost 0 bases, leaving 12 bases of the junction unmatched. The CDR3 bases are TGTGCCAGCAGCTTAGCCACAGGGGGCTGGGGGGAGTCGTACTTC. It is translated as CASSLATGGWGESYF.

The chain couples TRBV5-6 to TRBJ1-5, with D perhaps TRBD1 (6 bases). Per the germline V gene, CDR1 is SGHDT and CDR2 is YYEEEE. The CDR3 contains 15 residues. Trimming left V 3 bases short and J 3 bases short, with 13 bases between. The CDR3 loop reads CASSWGGGPNQPQHF. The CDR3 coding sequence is TGTGCCAGCAGCTGGGGCGGGGGCCCCAATCAGCCCCAGCATTTT.

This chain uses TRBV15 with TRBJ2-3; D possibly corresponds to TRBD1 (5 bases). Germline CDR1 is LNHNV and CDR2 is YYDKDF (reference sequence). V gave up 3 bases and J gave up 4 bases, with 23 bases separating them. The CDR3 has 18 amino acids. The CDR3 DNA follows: TGTGCCACCAGCAGCTTCCCGGTAAGGACACCCGGGTCAGATACGCAGTATTTT. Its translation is CATSSFPVRTPGSDTQYF.

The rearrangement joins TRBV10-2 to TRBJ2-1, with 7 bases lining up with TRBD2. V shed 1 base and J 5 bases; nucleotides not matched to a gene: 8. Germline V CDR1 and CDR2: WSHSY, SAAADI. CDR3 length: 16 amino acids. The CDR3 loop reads CASSEWGSGSNNEQFF. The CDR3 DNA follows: TGCGCCAGCAGTGAGTGGGGTAGCGGGTCCAACAATGAGCAGTTCTTC.

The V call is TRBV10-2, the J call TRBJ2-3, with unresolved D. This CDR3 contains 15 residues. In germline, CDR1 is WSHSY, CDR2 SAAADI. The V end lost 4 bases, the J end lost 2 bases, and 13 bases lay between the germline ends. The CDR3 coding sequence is TGCGCCAGCAGTGCTCCCAGCGATCTCACAGATACGCAGTATTTT. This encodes CASSAPSDLTDTQYF.

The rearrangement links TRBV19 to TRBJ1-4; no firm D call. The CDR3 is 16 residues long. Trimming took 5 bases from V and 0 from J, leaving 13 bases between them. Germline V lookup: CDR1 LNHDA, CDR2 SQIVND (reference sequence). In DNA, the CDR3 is TGTGCCAGTAGTCCCCGACGGGAAGCAACTAATGAAAAACTGTTTTTT. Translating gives CASSPRREATNEKLFF.

The CDR3 bases are TGCGCCAGCAGCTTGTTTGGGACAGGGTCCTACGAGCAGTACTTC. This sequence encodes CASSLFGTGSYEQYF. V and J are TRBV5-1 and TRBJ2-7; TRBD1 aligns across 9 bases. Germline CDR1 reads SGHRS; CDR2 reads YFSETQ. The CDR3 is 15 residues long. Trimming removed 1 base from V and 1 base from J; junction bases left unmatched: 3. Full variable domain (outside the CDR3, taken from reference TRBV5-1 and TRBJ2-7): KAGVTQTPRYLIKTRGQQVTLSCSPISGHRSVSWYQQTPGQGLQFLFEYFSETQRNKGNFPGRFSGRQFSNSRSEMNVSTLELGDSALYLCASSLFGTGSYEQYFGPGTRLTVT.

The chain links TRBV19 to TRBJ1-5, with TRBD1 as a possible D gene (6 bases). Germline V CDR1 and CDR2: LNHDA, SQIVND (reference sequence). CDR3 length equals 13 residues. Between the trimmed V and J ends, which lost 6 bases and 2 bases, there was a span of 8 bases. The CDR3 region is CASRYRGNQPQHF. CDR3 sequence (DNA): TGTGCCAGTAGATACAGGGGCAATCAGCCCCAGCATTTT.

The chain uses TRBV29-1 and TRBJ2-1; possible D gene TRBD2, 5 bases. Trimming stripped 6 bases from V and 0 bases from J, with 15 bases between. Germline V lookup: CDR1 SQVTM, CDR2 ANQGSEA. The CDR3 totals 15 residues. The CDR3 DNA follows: TGCAGCGTCCTACCGCGGGCGAGCTCCTACAATGAGCAGTTCTTC. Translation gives CSVLPRASSYNEQFF.

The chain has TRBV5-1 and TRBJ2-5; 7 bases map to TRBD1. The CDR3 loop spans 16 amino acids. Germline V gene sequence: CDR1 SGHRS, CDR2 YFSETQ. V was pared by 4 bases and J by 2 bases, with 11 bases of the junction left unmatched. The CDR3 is CASSPTGVLGQETQYF. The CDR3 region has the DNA TGCGCCAGCAGCCCCACAGGGGTTCTGGGGCAAGAGACCCAGTACTTC. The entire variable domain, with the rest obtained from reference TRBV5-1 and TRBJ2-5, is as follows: KAGVTQTPRYLIKTRGQQVTLSCSPISGHRSVSWYQQTPGQGLQFLFEYFSETQRNKGNFPGRFSGRQFSNSRSEMNVSTLELGDSALYLCASSPTGVLGQETQYFGPGTRLLVL.

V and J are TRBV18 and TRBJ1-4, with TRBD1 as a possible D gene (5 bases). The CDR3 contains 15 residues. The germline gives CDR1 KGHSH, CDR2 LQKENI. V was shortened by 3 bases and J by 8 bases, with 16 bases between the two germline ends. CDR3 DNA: TGTGCCAGCTCACCTCCAATGGGGGGGGTCGAAAAACTGTTTTTT. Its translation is CASSPPMGGVEKLFF.